This section outlines one T cell receptor (beta chain) sequence together with its context. Its cognate antigen is unknown. The PCR made use of 60 Vbeta and 13 Jbeta primers. Repertoires were generated with immunoSEQ multiplex PCR, while TCRdb's copy carries only in-frame clones and drops some. The sample gives 200,000 to 250,000 clones, around 89% of which show up once; roughly 1% is in the top ten. The source of the sample is a study of cytomegalovirus exposure and HLA in healthy donors. Donors were nominally healthy when sampled, though unrecorded immune exposures were likely. Overall study findings and caveats: Reports state that TCR beta sequences accurately predicted most subjects' HLA-A and HLA-B alleles. DRB1 showed the most TCR associations and HLA-C the fewest in a later analysis, as rates varied by HLA locus.

V was trimmed by 4 bases and J by 5 bases, leaving 6 bases between them. The germline V gene encodes CDR1 LGHNA and CDR2 YSLEER. This CDR3 region has 11 residues. J is TRBJ2-7 and V is TRBV4-3; D is unresolved. The origin of this receptor is a woman aged 18-35 years in good health and CMV-seronegative. The sequencing input was PBMCs. CDR3 protein: CASSPWHEQYF. CDR3 coding DNA: TGCGCCAGCAGCCCTTGGCACGAGCAGTACTTC.